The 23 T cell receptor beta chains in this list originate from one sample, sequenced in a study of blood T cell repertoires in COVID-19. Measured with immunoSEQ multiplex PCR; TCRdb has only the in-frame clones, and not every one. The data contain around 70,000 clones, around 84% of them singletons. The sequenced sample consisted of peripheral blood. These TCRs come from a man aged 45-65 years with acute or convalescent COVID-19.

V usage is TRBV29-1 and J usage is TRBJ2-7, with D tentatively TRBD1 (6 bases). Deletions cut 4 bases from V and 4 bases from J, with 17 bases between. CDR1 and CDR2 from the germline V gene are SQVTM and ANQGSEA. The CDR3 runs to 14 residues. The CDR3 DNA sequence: TGCAGCGTTGTATACCACAGGGACCAGTACGAGCAGTACTTC. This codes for CSVVYHRDQYEQYF.

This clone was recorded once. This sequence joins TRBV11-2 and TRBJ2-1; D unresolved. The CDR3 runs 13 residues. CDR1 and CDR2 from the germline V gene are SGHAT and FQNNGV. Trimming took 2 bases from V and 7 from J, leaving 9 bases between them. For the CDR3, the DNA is TGTGCCAGCAGCTTAAACCTAATGAATGAGCAGTTCTTC. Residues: CASSLNLMNEQFF.

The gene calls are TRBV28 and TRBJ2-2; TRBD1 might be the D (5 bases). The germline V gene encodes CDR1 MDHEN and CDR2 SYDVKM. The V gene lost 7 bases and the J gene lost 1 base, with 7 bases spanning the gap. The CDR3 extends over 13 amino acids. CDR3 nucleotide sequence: TGTGCCAGCATCAGGGTGAACACCGGGGAGCTGTTTTTT. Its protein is CASIRVNTGELFF.

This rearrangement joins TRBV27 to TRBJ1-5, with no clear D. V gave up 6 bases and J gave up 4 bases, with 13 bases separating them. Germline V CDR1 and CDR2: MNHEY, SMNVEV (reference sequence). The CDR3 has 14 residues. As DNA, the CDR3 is TGTGCCAGCAGGGTAGGCGGCGTGAATCAGCCCCAGCATTTT. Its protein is CASRVGGVNQPQHF.

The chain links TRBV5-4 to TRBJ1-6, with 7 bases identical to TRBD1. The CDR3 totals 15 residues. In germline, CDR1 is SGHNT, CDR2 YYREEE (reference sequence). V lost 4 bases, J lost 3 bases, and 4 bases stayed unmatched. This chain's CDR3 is CASSTGQSYNSPLHF. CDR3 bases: TGTGCCAGCAGCACGGGACAGAGCTATAATTCACCCCTCCACTTT.

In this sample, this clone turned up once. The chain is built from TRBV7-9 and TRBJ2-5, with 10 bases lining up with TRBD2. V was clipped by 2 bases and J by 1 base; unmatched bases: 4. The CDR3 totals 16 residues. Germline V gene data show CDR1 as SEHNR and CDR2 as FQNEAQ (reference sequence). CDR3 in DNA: TGTGCCAGCAGCTTACCAGCGGGAGGGGGCCAAGAGACCCAGTACTTC. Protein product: CASSLPAGGGQETQYF.

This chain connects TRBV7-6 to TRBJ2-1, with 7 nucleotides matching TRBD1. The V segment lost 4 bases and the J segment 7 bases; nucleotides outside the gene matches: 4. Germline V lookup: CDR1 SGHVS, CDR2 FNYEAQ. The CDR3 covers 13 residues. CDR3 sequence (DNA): TGTGCCAGCAGCTCATCACAGGGGAATGAGCAGTTCTTC. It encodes CASSSSQGNEQFF.

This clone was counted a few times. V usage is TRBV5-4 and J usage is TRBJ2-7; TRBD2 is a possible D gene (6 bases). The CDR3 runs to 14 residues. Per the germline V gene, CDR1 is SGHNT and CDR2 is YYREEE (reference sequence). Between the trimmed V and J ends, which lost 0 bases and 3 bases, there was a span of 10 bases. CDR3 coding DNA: TGTGCCAGCAGCTTGGAGGGGAGGAGCTACGAGCAGTACTTC. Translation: CASSLEGRSYEQYF.

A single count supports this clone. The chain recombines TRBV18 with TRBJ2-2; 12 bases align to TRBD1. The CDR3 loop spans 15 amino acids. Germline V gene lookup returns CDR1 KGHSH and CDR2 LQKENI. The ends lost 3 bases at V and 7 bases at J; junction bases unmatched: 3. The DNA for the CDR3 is TGTGCCAGCTCACCGGGACAGGGGGCGATCGGGGAGCTGTTTTTT. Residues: CASSPGQGAIGELFF.

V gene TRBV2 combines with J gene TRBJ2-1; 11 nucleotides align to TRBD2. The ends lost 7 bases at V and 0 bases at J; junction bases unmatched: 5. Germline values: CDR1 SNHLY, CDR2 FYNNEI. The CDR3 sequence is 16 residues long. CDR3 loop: CASITGLADSYNEQFF. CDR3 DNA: TGTGCCAGCATCACGGGACTAGCGGACTCCTACAATGAGCAGTTCTTC.

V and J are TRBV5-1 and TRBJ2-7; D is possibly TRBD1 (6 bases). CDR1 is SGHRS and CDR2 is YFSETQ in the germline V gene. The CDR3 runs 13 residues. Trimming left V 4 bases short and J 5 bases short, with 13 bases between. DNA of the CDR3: TGCGCCAGCAGCCCAGACACAGGGAACGAGCAGTACTTC. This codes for CASSPDTGNEQYF.

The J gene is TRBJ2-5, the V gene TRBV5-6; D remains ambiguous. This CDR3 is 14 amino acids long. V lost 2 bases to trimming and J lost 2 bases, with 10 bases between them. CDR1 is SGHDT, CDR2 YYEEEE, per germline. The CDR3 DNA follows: TGTGCCAGCAGCTTTCCGGTCGGGCAAGAGACCCAGTACTTC. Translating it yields CASSFPVGQETQYF.

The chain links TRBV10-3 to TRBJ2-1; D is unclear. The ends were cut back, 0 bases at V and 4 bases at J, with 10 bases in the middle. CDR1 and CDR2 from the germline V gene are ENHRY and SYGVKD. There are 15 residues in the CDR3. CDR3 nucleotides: TGTGCCATCAGTGAGTCTAATGGGCAGTACAATGAGCAGTTCTTC. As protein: CAISESNGQYNEQFF.

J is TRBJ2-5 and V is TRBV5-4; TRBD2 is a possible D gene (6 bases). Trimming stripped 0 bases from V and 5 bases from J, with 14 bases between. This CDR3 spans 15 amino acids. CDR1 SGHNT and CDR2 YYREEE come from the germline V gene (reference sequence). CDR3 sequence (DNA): TGTGCCAGCAGCTTGGCCGGCACTCGGGGGGAGACCCAGTACTTC. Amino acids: CASSLAGTRGETQYF.

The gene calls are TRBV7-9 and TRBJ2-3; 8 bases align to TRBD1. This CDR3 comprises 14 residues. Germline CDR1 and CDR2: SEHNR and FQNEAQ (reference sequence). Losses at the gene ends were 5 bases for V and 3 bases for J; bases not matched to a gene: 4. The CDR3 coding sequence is TGTGCCAGCAGCCCCGGACAGGGAACAGATACGCAGTATTTT. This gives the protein CASSPGQGTDTQYF.

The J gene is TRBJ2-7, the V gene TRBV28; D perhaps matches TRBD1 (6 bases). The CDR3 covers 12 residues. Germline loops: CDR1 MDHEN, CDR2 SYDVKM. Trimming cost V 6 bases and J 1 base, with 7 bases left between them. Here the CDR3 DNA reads TGTGCCAGCAGAACAGGGTCCTACGAGCAGTACTTC. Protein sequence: CASRTGSYEQYF.

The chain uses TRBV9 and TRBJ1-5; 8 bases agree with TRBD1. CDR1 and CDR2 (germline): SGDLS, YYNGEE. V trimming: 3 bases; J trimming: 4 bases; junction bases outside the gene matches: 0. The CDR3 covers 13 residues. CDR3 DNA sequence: TGTGCCAGCAGCGGGACAGGGAATCAGCCCCAGCATTTT. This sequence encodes CASSGTGNQPQHF.

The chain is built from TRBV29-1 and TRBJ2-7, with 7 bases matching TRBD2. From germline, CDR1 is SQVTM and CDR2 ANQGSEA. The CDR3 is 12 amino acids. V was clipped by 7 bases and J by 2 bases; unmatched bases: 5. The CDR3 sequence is CSGGDYPYEQYF. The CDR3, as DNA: TGCAGCGGCGGGGACTACCCCTACGAGCAGTACTTC.

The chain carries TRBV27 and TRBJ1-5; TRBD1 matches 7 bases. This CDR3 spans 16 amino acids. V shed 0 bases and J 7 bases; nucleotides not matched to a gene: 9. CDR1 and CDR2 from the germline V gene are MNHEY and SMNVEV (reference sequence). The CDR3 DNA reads TGTGCCAGCAGTTTATCGGGCGAGACAGGGAAACAGCCCCAGCATTTT. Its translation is CASSLSGETGKQPQHF.

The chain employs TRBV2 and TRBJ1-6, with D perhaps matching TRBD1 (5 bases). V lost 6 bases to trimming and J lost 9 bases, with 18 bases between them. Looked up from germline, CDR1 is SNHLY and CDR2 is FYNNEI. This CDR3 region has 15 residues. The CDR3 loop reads CASSASAGLSSPLHF. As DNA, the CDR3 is TGTGCCAGCAGCGCGTCGGCAGGGCTGAGTTCACCCCTCCACTTT.

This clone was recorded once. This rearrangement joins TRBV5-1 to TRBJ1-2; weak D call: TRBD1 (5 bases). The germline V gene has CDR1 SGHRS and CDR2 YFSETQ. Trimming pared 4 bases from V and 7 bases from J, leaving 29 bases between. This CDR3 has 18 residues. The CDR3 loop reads CASSVASLAAAGVPGYTF. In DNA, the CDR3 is TGCGCCAGCAGCGTGGCTTCCCTGGCGGCAGCGGGGGTCCCTGGCTACACCTTC.

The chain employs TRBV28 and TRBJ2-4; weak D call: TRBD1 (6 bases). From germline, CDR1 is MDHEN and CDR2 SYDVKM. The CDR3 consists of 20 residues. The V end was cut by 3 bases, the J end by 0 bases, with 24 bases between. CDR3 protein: CASSLGAGQGPLLAKNIQYF. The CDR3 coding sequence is TGTGCCAGCAGTTTGGGGGCTGGGCAGGGGCCCCTATTAGCCAAAAACATTCAGTACTTC.

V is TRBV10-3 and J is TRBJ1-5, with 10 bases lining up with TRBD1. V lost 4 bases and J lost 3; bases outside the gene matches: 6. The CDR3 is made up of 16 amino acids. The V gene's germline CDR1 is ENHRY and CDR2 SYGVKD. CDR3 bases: TGTGCCATCAGTGCGGGGGGGACAGGGGTCAATCAGCCCCAGCATTTT. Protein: CAISAGGTGVNQPQHF.